These 32 T cell receptor beta chains came from one sample sequenced in a study of CD8 T cells in ankylosing spondylitis. TCRdb ran MiXCR on the 5' RACE reads and lists one entry per CDR3 protein. The sample holds approximately 400,000 distinct CDR3 sequences; roughly a sixth are singletons and the top ten take over 1%. These receptors' targets are unknown. Findings and caveats of the study: Blood from ankylosing spondylitis patients appeared to carry a characteristic eight-variant TCR beta motif.

The sequenced sample was blood, either unsorted or a sorted T cell fraction (not recorded which). The source is a male donor with ankylosing spondylitis.

Only a few counts were recorded for this clonotype. The V gene is TRBV13, the J gene TRBJ2-1, with D possibly TRBD2 on 8 matching bases. CDR1 and CDR2 (germline): PRHDT, FYEKMQ (reference sequence). The CDR3 runs to 15 residues. V was shortened by 4 bases and J by 10 bases, with 20 bases between the two germline ends. The CDR3: CASSYPPGGTDEQFF. As DNA, the CDR3 is TGTGCCAGCAGCTATCCGCCGGGAGGGACAGACGAGCAGTTCTTC.

This sequence joins TRBV7-3 and TRBJ2-5; 7 bases fit TRBD1. The V and J ends lost 6 bases and 1 base, in that order; junction bases with no gene match: 5. This CDR3 contains 14 residues. CDR1 and CDR2 from the germline V gene are SGHTA and FQGTGA. CDR3 amino acids: CASRKGQPQETQYF. CDR3 bases: TGTGCCAGCAGAAAGGGACAGCCCCAAGAGACCCAGTACTTC. The whole variable domain, filled in from reference TRBV7-3 and TRBJ2-5, reads GAGVSQTPSNKVTEKGKYVELRCDPISGHTALYWYRQSLGQGPEFLIYFQGTGAADDSGLPNDRFFAVRPEGSVSTLKIQRTERGDSAVYLCASRKGQPQETQYFGPGTRLLVL.

V gene TRBV20-1 combines with J gene TRBJ2-7, with 7 bases lining up with TRBD2. CDR3 length: 14 amino acids. CDR1 DFQATT and CDR2 SNEGSKA come from the germline V gene (reference sequence). V shed 0 bases, J shed 2 bases, and the junction held 4 bases outside the gene matches. The CDR3 DNA is TGCAGTGCTAGAGATATGGGAGGGCCCTACGAGCAGTACTTC. It encodes CSARDMGGPYEQYF.

This clonotype has at least ten counts. The V and J genes are TRBV5-6 and TRBJ2-7, with a tentative D call TRBD2 (6 bases). The germline V gene has CDR1 SGHDT and CDR2 YYEEEE. Trimming shortened V by 5 bases and J by 2 bases, and 14 bases separated the two germline ends. This CDR3 has 14 residues. In DNA, the CDR3 is TGTGCCAGCAGGGTGAGCGGGCAGCCCTACGAGCAGTACTTC. It translates to CASRVSGQPYEQYF.

The chain is built from TRBV5-5 and TRBJ1-1, with D perhaps TRBD1 (5 bases). CDR1 SGHKS and CDR2 YYEKEE come from the germline V gene (reference sequence). Deletions cut 3 bases from V and 5 bases from J, with 20 bases between. The CDR3 runs 16 residues. CDR3 in amino acids: CASSSTRGRPGTEAFF. CDR3 nucleotide sequence: TGTGCCAGCAGCTCCACGCGGGGACGGCCGGGGACTGAAGCTTTCTTT.

This clonotype has a handful of counts. The J gene is TRBJ2-1, the V gene TRBV5-1, with 8 bases aligning to TRBD2. Germline CDR1 is SGHRS and CDR2 is YFSETQ. V was pared by 6 bases and J by 9 bases, with 14 bases of the junction left unmatched. CDR3 length equals 15 residues. CDR3 amino acids: CASMPTGTRSSEQFF. The CDR3 DNA reads TGCGCCAGCATGCCAACCGGGACTAGAAGTAGTGAGCAGTTCTTC.

This clonotype was found many times. The CDR3 DNA reads TGCAGTACCCCTAGGGCCTCCTACAATGAGCAGTTCTTC. Translation gives CSTPRASYNEQFF. The chain combines TRBV20-1 with TRBJ2-1; no clear D. V was trimmed by 8 bases and J by 0 bases, leaving 11 bases between them. Germline lookup yields CDR1 DFQATT and CDR2 SNEGSKA (reference sequence). This CDR3 spans 13 amino acids.

V gene TRBV18 combines with J gene TRBJ1-5; TRBD1 agrees at 9 bases. J gave up 4 bases and V 3 bases, and 10 bases lay outside the gene matches. The CDR3 has 17 residues. Germline CDR1 KGHSH, CDR2 LQKENI. CDR3 coding DNA: TGTGCCAGCTCACCCTCCGGGACAGGGAGGTGGAATCAGCCCCAGCATTTT. It yields the protein CASSPSGTGRWNQPQHF. The whole variable domain, remainder taken from reference TRBV18 and TRBJ1-5, is NAGVMQNPRHLVRRRGQEARLRCSPMKGHSHVYWYRQLPEEGLKFMVYLQKENIIDESGMPKERFSAEFPKEGPSILRIQQVVRGDSAAYFCASSPSGTGRWNQPQHFGDGTRLSIL.

V is TRBV5-1 and J is TRBJ2-1; D is uncertain. The CDR3 is 14 residues long. The V end lost 1 base, the J end lost 5 bases, and 10 bases lay between the germline ends. The germline V gene has CDR1 SGHRS and CDR2 YFSETQ. The CDR3 region is CASSLMVGNNEQFF. As DNA, the CDR3 is TGCGCCAGCAGCTTGATGGTTGGAAACAATGAGCAGTTCTTC.

The genes are TRBV12-3 or TRBV12-4 and TRBJ2-1; the D gene is possibly TRBD1 (6 bases). CDR3 length equals 19 residues. With 6 bases removed from V and 6 bases from J, the gap between germline ends came to 30 bases. The CDR3 nucleotides read TGTGCCAGCAGCCGAAGGGGGAGTGGGCTCCCAATGTCTTCCAATGAGCAGTTCTTC. This encodes CASSRRGSGLPMSSNEQFF.

The rearrangement links TRBV6-2 or TRBV6-3 to TRBJ2-1; TRBD2 agrees at 8 bases. The CDR3 covers 15 residues. CDR1 is MNHEY and CDR2 is SVGEGT in the germline V gene. V gave up 2 bases and J gave up 3 bases; unmatched junction bases: 3. This CDR3 reads CASSYPGGGYNEQFF. The CDR3 DNA reads as TGTGCCAGCAGTTACCCCGGGGGGGGCTACAATGAGCAGTTCTTC.

This clonotype has more than one count but fewer than ten. This rearrangement joins TRBV29-1 to TRBJ2-1, with D tentatively TRBD1 or TRBD2 (6 bases each). Germline loops: CDR1 SQVTM, CDR2 ANQGSEA. Trimming cost V 4 bases and J 0 bases, with 16 bases left between them. The CDR3 loop spans 16 amino acids. CDR3 sequence reads: CSVVGGGASSYNEQFF. As DNA, the CDR3 is TGCAGCGTTGTCGGGGGCGGAGCGAGCTCCTACAATGAGCAGTTCTTC.

V and J are TRBV4-3 and TRBJ2-7, with 7 positions matching TRBD2. J was trimmed by 1 base and V by 2 bases; bases with no gene match: 5. This CDR3 spans 15 amino acids. Germline V gene sequence: CDR1 LGHNA, CDR2 YSLEER. The CDR3 loop is CASSQRAGESYEQYF. The CDR3 region has the DNA TGCGCCAGCAGCCAACGGGCGGGAGAATCCTACGAGCAGTACTTC.

Written as DNA, the CDR3 is TGTGCCAGCAGCTTGACAGGTCCCTACGAGCAGTACTTC. Translating it yields CASSLTGPYEQYF. J is TRBJ2-7 and V is TRBV5-6; weak D call: TRBD1 (5 bases). Germline lookup yields CDR1 SGHDT and CDR2 YYEEEE. Trimming took off 1 base at V and 2 bases at J, with 7 bases between the two ends. There are 13 residues in the CDR3.

The chain has TRBV5-4 and TRBJ1-6; TRBD1 might be the D (5 bases). The CDR3 covers 14 residues. V lost 0 bases, J lost 6 bases, and 7 bases lay in between. From germline, CDR1 is SGHNT and CDR2 YYREEE (reference sequence). As DNA, the CDR3 is TGTGCCAGCAGCTTGGGGGGACGTAATTCACCCCTCCACTTT. It translates to CASSLGGRNSPLHF.

V and J are TRBV6-2 or TRBV6-3 and TRBJ2-7; 10 positions agree with TRBD1. Per germline, CDR1 MNHEY and CDR2 SVGEGT. V lost 6 bases to trimming and J lost 6 bases; unmatched junction nucleotides: 11. This CDR3 is built from 15 residues. CDR3 region: CASRPGTGVPLEQYF. CDR3 nucleotide sequence: TGTGCCAGCAGACCCGGGACAGGGGTACCCCTCGAGCAGTACTTC.

This clonotype showed up just a few times. The chain uses TRBV9 and TRBJ1-1; 7 bases line up with TRBD1. V dropped 2 bases and J dropped 2; count of bases not matched to a gene: 6. Germline CDR1 SGDLS, CDR2 YYNGEE. This CDR3 contains 15 residues. This CDR3 is CASSVRDRQNTEAFF. CDR3 DNA: TGTGCCAGCAGCGTCCGGGACAGACAAAACACTGAAGCTTTCTTT.

V is TRBV11-1 and J is TRBJ2-3, with 9 bases identical to TRBD1. The CDR3 spans 18 residues. Germline V gene lookup returns CDR1 SGHAT and CDR2 FQDESV (reference sequence). The trim removed 5 bases at V and 2 bases at J, leaving 14 bases unmatched. CDR3 sequence (DNA): TGTGCCAGCAGCAACCGTATGGGACAGGGCAGATCCACAGATACGCAGTATTTT. It codes for CASSNRMGQGRSTDTQYF.

This clonotype was observed a few times. This CDR3 reads CASSVDSGVTYNEQFF. CDR3 DNA sequence: TGTGCCAGCAGCGTAGATAGCGGGGTCACCTACAATGAGCAGTTCTTC. The V and J genes are TRBV9 and TRBJ2-1; 8 bases line up with TRBD2. In germline, CDR1 is SGDLS, CDR2 YYNGEE. This CDR3 has 16 residues. After removal of 0 bases from V and 2 bases from J, the junction contained 4 bases not matched to a gene.

The genes are TRBV6-5 and TRBJ1-1; D is unclear. Germline lookup yields CDR1 MNHEY and CDR2 SVGAGI. Trimming removed 2 bases at V and 1 base at J, with 8 bases between. This CDR3 is built from 14 residues. CDR3: CASSYLQQNTEAFF. Here the CDR3 DNA reads TGTGCCAGCAGTTACCTACAGCAGAACACTGAAGCTTTCTTT.

This clonotype was detected a few times. This sequence joins TRBV5-1 and TRBJ2-4, with TRBD2 as a possible D gene (6 bases). V lost 4 bases and J lost 1, with 9 bases in between. The CDR3 loop spans 14 amino acids. The V gene's germline CDR1 is SGHRS and CDR2 YFSETQ. CDR3 DNA sequence: TGCGCCAGCAGCGAGGAGGGGGCCAAAAACATTCAGTACTTC. Encoded protein: CASSEEGAKNIQYF.

This clonotype was counted at least ten times. The rearrangement uses TRBV24-1 and TRBJ2-1; 12 positions match TRBD2. The J segment lost 4 bases and the V segment lost 7 bases, leaving 7 bases of the junction unmatched. The CDR3 sequence is 16 residues long. Germline lookup yields CDR1 KGHDR and CDR2 SFDVKD. Written as DNA, the CDR3 is TGTGCCACCAGCCCCCCGACTAGCGGGAGTTACAATGAGCAGTTCTTC. Translated, it gives CATSPPTSGSYNEQFF.

This clonotype came up a few times. The J gene is TRBJ1-1, the V gene TRBV5-6; the match to TRBD1 covers 10 bases. Germline values: CDR1 SGHDT, CDR2 YYEEEE. The ends lost 7 bases at V and 5 bases at J; junction bases unmatched: 5. The CDR3 consists of 13 residues. CDR3 nucleotide sequence: TGTGCCAGCGACAGGGGGCGCGGTACTGAAGCTTTCTTT. Protein product: CASDRGRGTEAFF. Combining the CDR3 with reference TRBV5-6 and TRBJ1-1 gives the whole variable domain DAGVTQSPTHLIKTRGQQVTLRCSPKSGHDTVSWYQQALGQGPQFIFQYYEEEERQRGNFPDRFSGHQFPNYSSELNVNALLLGDSALYLCASDRGRGTEAFFGQGTRLTVV.

This clonotype was observed many times. The chain links TRBV11-1 to TRBJ2-1; TRBD2 matches 8 bases. This CDR3 spans 20 amino acids. V shed 5 bases and J 0 bases; nucleotides not matched to a gene: 18. Germline CDR1 and CDR2: SGHAT and FQDESV (reference sequence). The CDR3 loop is CASSPYRLARLVSSYNEQFF. Written as DNA, the CDR3 is TGTGCCAGCAGCCCCTACCGACTAGCGCGTCTAGTTAGCTCCTACAATGAGCAGTTCTTC. Based on the CDR3 plus reference TRBV11-1 and TRBJ2-1, the full variable domain is EAEVAQSPRYKITEKSQAVAFWCDPISGHATLYWYRQILGQGPELLVQFQDESVVDDSQLPKDRFSAERLKGVDSTLKIQPAELGDSAMYLCASSPYRLARLVSSYNEQFFGPGTRLTVL.

This chain connects TRBV20-1 to TRBJ1-1; D call uncertain. CDR1 DFQATT and CDR2 SNEGSKA come from the germline V gene (reference sequence). The CDR3 is 11 amino acids. The CDR3 spells CSPRVGAEAFF. The DNA of the CDR3 is TGCAGCCCCCGGGTTGGGGCTGAAGCTTTCTTT.

This clonotype was detected a few times. CDR3 in DNA: TGTGCCAGCAGTGAAGTTTACTCGGGACTAGCGAGCAATGAGCAGTTCTTC. Translated: CASSEVYSGLASNEQFF. The J gene is TRBJ2-1, the V gene TRBV2; 10 bases are shared with TRBD2. The length of the CDR3 is 17 residues. Germline-derived CDR1 and CDR2 are SNHLY and FYNNEI. Trimming took 1 base from V and 6 from J; bases not matched to a gene: 9.

The chain has TRBV7-6 and TRBJ1-1; D not certain. V was shortened by 3 bases and J by 3 bases, with 8 bases between the two germline ends. The CDR3 has 13 residues. Germline values: CDR1 SGHVS, CDR2 FNYEAQ. CDR3 DNA: TGTGCCAGCAGCTTTACGTACGACACTGAAGCTTTCTTT. It codes for CASSFTYDTEAFF.

The chain has TRBV5-1 and TRBJ1-6; 10 bases agree with TRBD1. CDR3 length: 14 amino acids. Per the germline V gene, CDR1 is SGHRS and CDR2 is YFSETQ. Losses at the gene ends were 4 bases for V and 9 bases for J; bases not matched to a gene: 4. The CDR3 nucleotides read TGCGCCAGCAGCAGGACAGGGGGTGGTTCACCCCTCCACTTT. Its protein product is CASSRTGGGSPLHF.

The chain has TRBV4-1 and TRBJ2-3, with 16 bases aligning to TRBD2. V was pared by 0 bases and J by 0 bases, with 12 bases of the junction left unmatched. The CDR3 loop spans 22 amino acids. CDR1 and CDR2 (germline): MGHRA, YSYEKL. For the CDR3, the DNA is TGCGCCAGCAGCCAAGAGTGGGTAGGGGGACTAGCGGGAGGGCCCAGCACAGATACGCAGTATTTT. It specifies CASSQEWVGGLAGGPSTDTQYF.

The V call is TRBV6-2 or TRBV6-3, the J call TRBJ2-3, with unresolved D. The CDR3 consists of 15 residues. Between the trimmed V and J ends, which lost 7 bases and 0 bases, there was a span of 14 bases. The germline CDR1 and CDR2 sequences are MNHEY and SVGEGT. CDR3 DNA: TGTGCCAGCACTCTGGGCCGCGCTAGCACAGATACGCAGTATTTT. This translates into CASTLGRASTDTQYF.

This chain connects TRBV28 to TRBJ2-7; TRBD1 aligns across 8 bases. The germline CDR1 and CDR2 sequences are MDHEN and SYDVKM. The J segment lost 2 bases and the V segment lost 5 bases, leaving 5 bases of the junction unmatched. The CDR3 has 14 residues. This CDR3 is CASSRTGLTYEQYF. In DNA form, the CDR3 reads TGTGCCAGCAGTAGGACAGGGTTGACCTACGAGCAGTACTTC.

This clonotype was seen a handful of times. This chain uses TRBV9 with TRBJ1-4, with D unresolved. The germline V gene has CDR1 SGDLS and CDR2 YYNGEE. Trimming cost V 0 bases and J 1 base, with 4 bases left between them. The CDR3 has 14 residues. For the CDR3, the DNA is TGTGCCAGCAGCGTAGGGGTAACTAATGAAAAACTGTTTTTT. Encoded protein: CASSVGVTNEKLFF.